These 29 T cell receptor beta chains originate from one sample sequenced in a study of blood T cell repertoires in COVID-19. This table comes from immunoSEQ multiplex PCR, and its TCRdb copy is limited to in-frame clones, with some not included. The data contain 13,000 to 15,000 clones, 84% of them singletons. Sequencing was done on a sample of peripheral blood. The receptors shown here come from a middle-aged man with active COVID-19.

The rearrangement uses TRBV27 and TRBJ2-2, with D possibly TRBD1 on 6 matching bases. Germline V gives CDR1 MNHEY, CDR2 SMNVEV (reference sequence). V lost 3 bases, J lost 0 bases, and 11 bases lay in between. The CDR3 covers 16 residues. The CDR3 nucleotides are TGTGCCAGCAGTTTTCAGGGGTCCTCGAACACCGGGGAGCTGTTTTTT. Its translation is CASSFQGSSNTGELFF.

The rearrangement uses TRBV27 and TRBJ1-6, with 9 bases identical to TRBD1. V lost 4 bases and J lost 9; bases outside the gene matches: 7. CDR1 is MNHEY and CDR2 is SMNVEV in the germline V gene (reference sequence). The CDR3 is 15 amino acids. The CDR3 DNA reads TGTGCCAGCAGTTCAACCGGGACAGGGAGTTCACCCCTCCACTTT. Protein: CASSSTGTGSSPLHF.

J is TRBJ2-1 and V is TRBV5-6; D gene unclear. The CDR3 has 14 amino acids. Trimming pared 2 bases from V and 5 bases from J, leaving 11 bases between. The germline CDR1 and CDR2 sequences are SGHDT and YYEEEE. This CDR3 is CASSFGAVNNEQFF. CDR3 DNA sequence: TGTGCCAGCAGCTTCGGAGCAGTTAACAATGAGCAGTTCTTC.

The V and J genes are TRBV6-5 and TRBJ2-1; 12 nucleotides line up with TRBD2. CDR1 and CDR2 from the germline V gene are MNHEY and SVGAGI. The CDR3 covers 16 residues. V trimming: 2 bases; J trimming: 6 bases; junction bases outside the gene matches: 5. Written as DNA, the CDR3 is TGTGCCAGCAGTTACCTACTAGCGGGAGGCTTCAATGAGCAGTTCTTC. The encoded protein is CASSYLLAGGFNEQFF.

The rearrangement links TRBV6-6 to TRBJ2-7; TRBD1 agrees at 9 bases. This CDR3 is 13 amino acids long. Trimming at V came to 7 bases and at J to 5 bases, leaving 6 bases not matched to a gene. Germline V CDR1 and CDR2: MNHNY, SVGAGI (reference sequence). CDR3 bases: TGTGCCAGCAATGCCGGGACAGGGAACGAGCAGTACTTC. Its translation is CASNAGTGNEQYF.

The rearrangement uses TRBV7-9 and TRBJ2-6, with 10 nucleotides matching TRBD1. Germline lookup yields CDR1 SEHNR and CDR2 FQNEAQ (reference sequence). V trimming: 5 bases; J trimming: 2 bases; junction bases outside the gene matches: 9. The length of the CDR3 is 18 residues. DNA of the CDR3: TGTGCCAGCAGCCTGGAAAGGACAGGGGGGGCTGGGGCCAACGTCCTGACTTTC. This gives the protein CASSLERTGGAGANVLTF.

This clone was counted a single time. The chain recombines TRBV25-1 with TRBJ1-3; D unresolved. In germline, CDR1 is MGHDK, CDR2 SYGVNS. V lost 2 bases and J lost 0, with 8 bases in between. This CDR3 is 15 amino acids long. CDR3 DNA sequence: TGTGCCAGCAGTGAAAGTCGGGACTCTGGAAACACCATATATTTT. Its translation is CASSESRDSGNTIYF.

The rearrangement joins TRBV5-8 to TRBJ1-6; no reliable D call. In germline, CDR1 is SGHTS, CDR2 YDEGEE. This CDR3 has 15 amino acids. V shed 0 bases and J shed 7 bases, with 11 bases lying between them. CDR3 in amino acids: CASSLAGVLNSPLHF. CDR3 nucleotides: TGTGCCAGCAGCTTGGCCGGGGTTTTGAATTCACCCCTCCACTTT. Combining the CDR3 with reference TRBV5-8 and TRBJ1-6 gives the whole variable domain EAGVTQSPTHLIKTRGQQATLRCSPISGHTSVYWYQQALGLGLQFLLWYDEGEERNRGNFPPRFSGRQFPNYSSELNVNALELEDSALYLCASSLAGVLNSPLHFGNGTRLTVT.

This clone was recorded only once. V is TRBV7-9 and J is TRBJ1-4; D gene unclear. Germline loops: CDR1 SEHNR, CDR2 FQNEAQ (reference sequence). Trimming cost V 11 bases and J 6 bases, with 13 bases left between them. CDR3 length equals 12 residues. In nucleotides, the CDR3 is TGTGCCGGACGGAGGCTTGATGAAAAACTGTTTTTT. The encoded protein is CAGRRLDEKLFF.

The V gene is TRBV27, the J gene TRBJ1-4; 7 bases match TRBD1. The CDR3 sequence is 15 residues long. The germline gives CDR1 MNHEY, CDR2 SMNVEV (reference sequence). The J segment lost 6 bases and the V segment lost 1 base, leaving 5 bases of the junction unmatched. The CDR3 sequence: CASSLLGTAYEKLFF. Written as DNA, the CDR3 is TGTGCCAGCAGTTTATTGGGGACAGCGTATGAAAAACTGTTTTTT.

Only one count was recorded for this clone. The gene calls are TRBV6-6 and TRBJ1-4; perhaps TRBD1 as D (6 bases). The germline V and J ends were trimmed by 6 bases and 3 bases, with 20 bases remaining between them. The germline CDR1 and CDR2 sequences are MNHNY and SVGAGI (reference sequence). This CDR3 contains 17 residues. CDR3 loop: CASSRNSGGLSNEKLFF. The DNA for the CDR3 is TGTGCCAGCAGCCGAAATTCGGGGGGCTTGTCTAATGAAAAACTGTTTTTT.

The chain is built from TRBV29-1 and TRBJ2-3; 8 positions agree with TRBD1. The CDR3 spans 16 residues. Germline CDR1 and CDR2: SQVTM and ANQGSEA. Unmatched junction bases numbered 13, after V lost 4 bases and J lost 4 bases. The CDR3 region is CSVGGMTGDRADTQYF. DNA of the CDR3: TGCAGCGTTGGGGGAATGACAGGGGATCGCGCAGATACGCAGTATTTT.

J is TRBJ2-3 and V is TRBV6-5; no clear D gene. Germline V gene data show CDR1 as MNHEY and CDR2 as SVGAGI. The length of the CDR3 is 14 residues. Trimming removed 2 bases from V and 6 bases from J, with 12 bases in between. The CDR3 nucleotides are TGTGCCAGCAGTTACGAGGCCTCCACCGATACGCAGTATTTT. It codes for CASSYEASTDTQYF.

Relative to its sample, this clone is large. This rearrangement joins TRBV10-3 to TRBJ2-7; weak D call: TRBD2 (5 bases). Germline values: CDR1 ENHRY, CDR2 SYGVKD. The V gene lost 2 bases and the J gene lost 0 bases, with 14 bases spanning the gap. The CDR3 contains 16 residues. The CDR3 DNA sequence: TGTGCCATCAGTGAGGGGGAGTTAAGGAGCTCCTACGAGCAGTACTTC. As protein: CAISEGELRSSYEQYF.

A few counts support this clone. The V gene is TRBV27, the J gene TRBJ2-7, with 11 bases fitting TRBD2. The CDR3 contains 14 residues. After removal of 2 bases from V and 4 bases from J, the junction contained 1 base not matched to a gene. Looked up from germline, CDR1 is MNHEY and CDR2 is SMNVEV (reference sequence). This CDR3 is CASSLTSGSYEQYF. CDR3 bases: TGTGCCAGCAGTTTAACTAGCGGGAGTTACGAGCAGTACTTC.

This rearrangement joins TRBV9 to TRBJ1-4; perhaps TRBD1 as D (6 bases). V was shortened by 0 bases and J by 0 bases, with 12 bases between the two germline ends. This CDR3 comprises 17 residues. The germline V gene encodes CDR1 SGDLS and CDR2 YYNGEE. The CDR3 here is CASSVEGHQTTNEKLFF. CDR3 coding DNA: TGTGCCAGCAGCGTAGAGGGACACCAAACAACTAATGAAAAACTGTTTTTT.

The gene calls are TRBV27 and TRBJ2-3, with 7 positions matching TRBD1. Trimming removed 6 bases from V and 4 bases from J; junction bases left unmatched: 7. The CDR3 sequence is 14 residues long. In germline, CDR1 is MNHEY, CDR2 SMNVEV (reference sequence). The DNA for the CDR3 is TGTGCCAGCAGAACCACAGGGGTGCCAGATACGCAGTATTTT. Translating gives CASRTTGVPDTQYF.

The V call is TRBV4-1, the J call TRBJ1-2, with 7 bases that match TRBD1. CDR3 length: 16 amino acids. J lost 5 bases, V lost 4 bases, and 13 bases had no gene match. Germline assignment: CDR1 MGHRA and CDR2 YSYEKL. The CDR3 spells CASSLRQGDNLYGYTF. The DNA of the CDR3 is TGCGCCAGCAGCCTTAGGCAGGGGGACAACCTTTATGGCTACACCTTC.

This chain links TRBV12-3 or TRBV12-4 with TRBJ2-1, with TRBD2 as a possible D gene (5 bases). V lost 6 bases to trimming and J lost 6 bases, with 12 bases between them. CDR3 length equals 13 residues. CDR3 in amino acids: CASSPVEGNEQFF. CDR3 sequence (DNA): TGTGCCAGCAGCCCCGTTGAGGGCAATGAGCAGTTCTTC.

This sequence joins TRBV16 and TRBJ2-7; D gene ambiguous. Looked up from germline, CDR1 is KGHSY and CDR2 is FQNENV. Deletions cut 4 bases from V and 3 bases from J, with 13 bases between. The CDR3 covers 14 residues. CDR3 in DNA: TGTGCCAGCAGCCCCGCAGGTAACCGCTACGAGCAGTACTTC. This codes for CASSPAGNRYEQYF.

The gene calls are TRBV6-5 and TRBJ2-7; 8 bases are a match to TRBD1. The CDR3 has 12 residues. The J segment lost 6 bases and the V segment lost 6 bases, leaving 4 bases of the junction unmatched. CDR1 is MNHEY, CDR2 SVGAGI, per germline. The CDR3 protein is CASSPGGSEQYF. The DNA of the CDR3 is TGTGCCAGCAGCCCAGGGGGCTCCGAGCAGTACTTC.

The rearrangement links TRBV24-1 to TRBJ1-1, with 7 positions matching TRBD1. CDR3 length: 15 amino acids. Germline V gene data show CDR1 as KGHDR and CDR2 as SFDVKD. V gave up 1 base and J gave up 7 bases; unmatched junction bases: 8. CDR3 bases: TGTGCCACCAGTGATTTACCAGGACAGGTTCGTGAAGCTTTCTTT. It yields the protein CATSDLPGQVREAFF.

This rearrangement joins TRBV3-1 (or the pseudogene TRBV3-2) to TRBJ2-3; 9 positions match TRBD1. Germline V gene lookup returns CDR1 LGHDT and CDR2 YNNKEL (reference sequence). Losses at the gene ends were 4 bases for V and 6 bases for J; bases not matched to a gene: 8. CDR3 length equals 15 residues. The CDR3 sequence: CASSPGQGLHDTQYF. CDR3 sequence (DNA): TGTGCCAGCAGCCCGGGACAGGGATTACACGATACGCAGTATTTT.

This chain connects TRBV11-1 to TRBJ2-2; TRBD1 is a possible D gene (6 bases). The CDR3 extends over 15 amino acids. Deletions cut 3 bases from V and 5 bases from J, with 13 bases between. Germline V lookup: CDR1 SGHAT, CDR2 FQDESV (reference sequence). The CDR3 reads CASSFNPGETGELFF. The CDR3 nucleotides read TGTGCCAGCAGCTTCAATCCAGGGGAAACCGGGGAGCTGTTTTTT.

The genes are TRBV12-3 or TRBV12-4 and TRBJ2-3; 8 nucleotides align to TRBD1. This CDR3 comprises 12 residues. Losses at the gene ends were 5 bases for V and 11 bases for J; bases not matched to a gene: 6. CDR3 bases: TGTGCCAGCAGTCAGGACAGGGAGGAGCAGTATTTT. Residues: CASSQDREEQYF.

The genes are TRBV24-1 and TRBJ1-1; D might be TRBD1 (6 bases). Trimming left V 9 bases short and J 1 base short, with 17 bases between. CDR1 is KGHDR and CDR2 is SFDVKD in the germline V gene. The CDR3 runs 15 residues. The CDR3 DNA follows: TGTGCCACCCCGGGACACATACGATGGAACACTGAAGCTTTCTTT. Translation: CATPGHIRWNTEAFF.

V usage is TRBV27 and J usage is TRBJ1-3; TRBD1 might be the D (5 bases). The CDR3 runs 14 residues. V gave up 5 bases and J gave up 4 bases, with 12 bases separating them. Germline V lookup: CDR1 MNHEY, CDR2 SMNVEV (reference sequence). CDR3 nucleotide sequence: TGTGCCAGCAGTCGGGCGGGGGAAGGAAACACCATATATTTT. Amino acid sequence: CASSRAGEGNTIYF.

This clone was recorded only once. CDR3 bases: TGTGCCAGCAGCCAAGATCTGGGACTAGCGGAGGAGGGGGATACGCAGTATTTT. Protein sequence: CASSQDLGLAEEGDTQYF. The V call is TRBV3-1 (or the pseudogene TRBV3-2), the J call TRBJ2-3, with 11 bases that match TRBD2. The germline gives CDR1 LGHDT, CDR2 YNNKEL (reference sequence). CDR3 length: 18 residues. Trimming took 0 bases from V and 6 from J; bases not matched to a gene: 11.

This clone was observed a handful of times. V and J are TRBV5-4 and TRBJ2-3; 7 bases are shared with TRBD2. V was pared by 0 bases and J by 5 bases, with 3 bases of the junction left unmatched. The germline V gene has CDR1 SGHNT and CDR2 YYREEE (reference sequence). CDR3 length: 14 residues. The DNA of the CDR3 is TGTGCCAGCAGCTTGGGGCTAGCGGAAGATACGCAGTATTTT. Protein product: CASSLGLAEDTQYF.